A selection of T cell receptor beta chains follows, all from one sample in a study of OX40 agonist ivuxolimab in advanced cancers. Assay: immunoSEQ multiplex PCR; the TCRdb copy retains only in-frame clones and omits some. Here the sample spans 95,000 to 120,000 clones, more than 85% being singletons. The sequences come from CD4+ or CD8+ T cells sorted from blood, collected in a trial of the OX40 agonist ivuxolimab. The receptor set was obtained from an adult with an advanced solid tumor such as melanoma, head and neck, liver or kidney cancer. Each CDR3 is given with its conserved first and last residue. A D gene is named only where the DNA matches it firmly. A clone size is listed for some rows: how often the clone was seen (once, few, many), or a class if it is expanded.

DNA | CDR3 | D | J | V | size
TGTGCCAGCAGCCCAAGTAGAGGGGAGGGGGCGACTAATGAAAAACTGTTTTTT | CASSPSRGEGATNEKLFF | TRBD1 | TRBJ1-4 | TRBV9 | -
TGTGCCAGCAGCTTAGGGACAGGGATTGGATCCTACGAGCAGTACTTC | CASSLGTGIGSYEQYF | TRBD1 | TRBJ2-7 | TRBV7-9 | -
TGCGCCAGCGGGTGGGGGCAGTCTGGCACAGATACGCAGTATTTT | CASGWGQSGTDTQYF | - | TRBJ2-3 | TRBV5-1 | -
TGTGCCAGCAGCTTGGCAGCCTTGAAAACCGGGGAGCTGTTTTTT | CASSLAALKTGELFF | - | TRBJ2-2 | TRBV5-4 | -
TGTGCCAGCAGCCGGACTAGCGGCACACAGTTCTTC | CASSRTSGTQFF | TRBD2 | TRBJ2-1 | TRBV7-2 | -
TGTGCCACCAGCCGCCCCACCACAGATACGCAGTATTTT | CATSRPTTDTQYF | - | TRBJ2-3 | TRBV15 | -
TGTGCCAGCAGCAAAACAGGGGTTGAAGAGACCCAGTACTTC | CASSKTGVEETQYF | - | TRBJ2-5 | TRBV21-1 | -
TGTGCCGGCCGGACGACGAACACCGGGGAGCTGTTTTTT | CAGRTTNTGELFF | - | TRBJ2-2 | TRBV2 | -
TGTGCCAGCAGCACTCCTAGGGAGAACTTCCTCTATGGCTACACCTTC | CASSTPRENFLYGYTF | - | TRBJ1-2 | TRBV7-3 | -
TGTGCCAGCAGCTTGACGGGGAGTTCCTACAATGAGCAGTTCTTC | CASSLTGSSYNEQFF | - | TRBJ2-1 | TRBV5-4 | once
TGTGCCAGCAGCCCCACCTCGGGGGCCAACGTCCTGACTTTC | CASSPTSGANVLTF | - | TRBJ2-6 | TRBV11-3 | -
TGTGCCTGGAGGATGGACAGGGGTCGAAGCTCTGGAAACACCATATATTTT | CAWRMDRGRSSGNTIYF | TRBD1 | TRBJ1-3 | TRBV30 | -
TGTGCCAGCAGCTTTGGCACAGATACGCAGTATTTT | CASSFGTDTQYF | - | TRBJ2-3 | TRBV7-9 | -
TGTGCCAGCAAAGCGGGAGGGCCCAACAATGAGCAGTTCTTC | CASKAGGPNNEQFF | TRBD2 | TRBJ2-1 | TRBV11-3 | -
TGTGCCAGCAGCGGAACAGGGGGCGAGCAGTACTTC | CASSGTGGEQYF | TRBD1 | TRBJ2-7 | TRBV5-6 | -
TGTGCCAGCAGCTTGGGGCCGACCGGTATAGGTGAAAAACTGTTTTTT | CASSLGPTGIGEKLFF | - | TRBJ1-4 | TRBV5-4 | -
TGTGCCAGCAGTGAAGCGGGGAGGGGCTCTGGAAACACCATATATTTT | CASSEAGRGSGNTIYF | - | TRBJ1-3 | TRBV2 | once
TGCAGCGTTGAACAGGGGTTTATCACAGATACGCAGTATTTT | CSVEQGFITDTQYF | - | TRBJ2-3 | TRBV29-1 | -
TGTGCCAGCAGCTTATTATTCGGGGAGAGGACAGATACGCAGTATTTT | CASSLLFGERTDTQYF | - | TRBJ2-3 | TRBV11-2 | -
TGTGCCACCAGGACAGGGGGCGAGCAGTACTTC | CATRTGGEQYF | TRBD1 | TRBJ2-7 | TRBV19 | -
TGTGCCAGCAGCCTGGTCCGGGCAAATGAGCAGTTCTTC | CASSLVRANEQFF | - | TRBJ2-1 | TRBV6-5 | -
TGTGCCAGCAGCTGGCCGGGCGGGGAGCTGTTTTTT | CASSWPGGELFF | - | TRBJ2-2 | TRBV5-4 | -
TGTGCCAGCACGGCGACAAACTATGGCTACACCTTC | CASTATNYGYTF | - | TRBJ1-2 | TRBV2 | -
TGTGCCAGCTCATCACAGGGGGCTGAAGCTTTCTTT | CASSSQGAEAFF | TRBD1 | TRBJ1-1 | TRBV18 | -
TGTGCCAGCAGCTTTTCGACAGGGGGTAATTCACCCCTCCACTTT | CASSFSTGGNSPLHF | TRBD1 | TRBJ1-6 | TRBV5-5 | -
TGTGCCAGCAGCAACCGGGAGCTGTTTTTT | CASSNRELFF | - | TRBJ2-2 | TRBV7-9 | -
TGTGCCTGGACCGGGACAGGGGGGCAAGAGACCCAGTACTTC | CAWTGTGGQETQYF | TRBD1 | TRBJ2-5 | TRBV30 | once
TGCGCCAGCAGCTTCGACCGTGGACATCGCCGCGATGAGCAGTTCTTC | CASSFDRGHRRDEQFF | - | TRBJ2-1 | TRBV5-1 | -
TGTGCCAGCAGTGAGACTAGCGGGAGGACAGATACGCAGTATTTT | CASSETSGRTDTQYF | TRBD2 | TRBJ2-3 | TRBV2 | -
TGTGCCAGCAGCTTAGATAGGGGCAATGAGCAGTTCTTC | CASSLDRGNEQFF | - | TRBJ2-1 | TRBV11-3 | -
TGCGCCAGCAGCTTTCGCGGCGGCAATTACGAGCAGTACTTC | CASSFRGGNYEQYF | - | TRBJ2-7 | TRBV5-1 | once
TGCGCCAGCAGCCAAGATCTTAGGCGGGGGGGACAGGGGACAGATACGCAGTATTTT | CASSQDLRRGGQGTDTQYF | - | TRBJ2-3 | TRBV4-1 | once
TGTGCCTGGAGTTTCGGCGCGCCGGGGGGGGGCAACGAGCAGTACTTC | CAWSFGAPGGGNEQYF | TRBD2 | TRBJ2-7 | TRBV30 | -
TGCAGCGTCATCCCTAGGAACACCGGGGAGCTGTTTTTT | CSVIPRNTGELFF | - | TRBJ2-2 | TRBV29-1 | -
TGCAGCGTTGAAGGCAGCCGAGAGACCCAGTACTTC | CSVEGSRETQYF | - | TRBJ2-5 | TRBV29-1 | -
TGTGCCAGCAGCCAAGGGGAGGGAAGCTCCTACGAGCAGTACTTC | CASSQGEGSSYEQYF | TRBD2 | TRBJ2-7 | TRBV4-2 | -
TGCAGCGTTGCCCCCGGGACAGGGGCCACCTACGAGCAGTACTTC | CSVAPGTGATYEQYF | TRBD1 | TRBJ2-7 | TRBV29-1 | -
TGCGCCAGCGGACAAGACTCCTACAATGAGCAGTTCTTC | CASGQDSYNEQFF | - | TRBJ2-1 | TRBV5-1 | -
TGTGCCAGCAGCGTTAGCGGGGGGGCTTTCAATGAGCAGTTCTTC | CASSVSGGAFNEQFF | TRBD2 | TRBJ2-1 | TRBV9 | -
TGCGCCAGCAGCTTACAGGAGGGAAACACCATATATTTT | CASSLQEGNTIYF | - | TRBJ1-3 | TRBV5-1 | -
TGTGCCTGGAGTTTTGGGACAGGGCAGACAGATACGCAGTATTTT | CAWSFGTGQTDTQYF | TRBD1 | TRBJ2-3 | TRBV30 | once